This TCR beta chain stems from a study of siplizumab effects on memory and regulatory T cells. Study findings and constraints: Suppressive activity of Tregs proliferating in siplizumab cultures remained unconfirmed. Most proliferating CD4+ or CD8+ clones, roughly 80-97%, had no naive or memory assignment.

As concerns this clone: As yet, its antigen is unknown.

Some clones are missing from TCRdb's copy, which holds only in-frame ones; the method was immunoSEQ multiplex PCR. The sample consists of approximately 100,000 clones, about 90% of them appearing once. Sequenced material: Tregs sorted from blood. The receptor was derived from a human donor in good health.

CDR3 in amino acids: CASSFFPAGWTDTQYF. The CDR3 nucleotides are TGTGCCAGCAGCTTTTTCCCAGCGGGATGGACAGATACGCAGTATTTT. V usage is TRBV7-9 and J usage is TRBJ2-3; 7 positions agree with TRBD2. The length of the CDR3 is 16 residues. Trimming took 3 bases from V and 3 from J; bases not matched to a gene: 9. Germline V gives CDR1 SEHNR, CDR2 FQNEAQ (reference sequence).